The 15 T cell receptor beta chains in this list originate from one sample, sequenced in a study of blood T cell repertoires in COVID-19. Profiling relied on immunoSEQ multiplex PCR, and the TCRdb table lists in-frame clones only, not all of them. The sample carries hundreds of thousands of clones, roughly 90% recorded once. Sequencing input: PBMCs or T cells enriched from blood (not recorded which). Receptors were obtained from a woman younger than 30 with acute COVID-19.

The chain joins TRBV28 to TRBJ2-1; 10 bases agree with TRBD2. The CDR3 is 16 residues long. Germline CDR1 and CDR2: MDHEN and SYDVKM. V lost 5 bases, J lost 7 bases, and 11 bases stayed unmatched. CDR3 nucleotide sequence: TGTGCCAGCAGTCCCCGAGCGGGAGGGCCACTAAATGAGCAGTTCTTC. It encodes CASSPRAGGPLNEQFF. Variable domain in full (rest from reference TRBV28 and TRBJ2-1): DVKVTQSSRYLVKRTGEKVFLECVQDMDHENMFWYRQDPGLGLRLIYFSYDVKMKEKGDIPEGYSVSREKKERFSLILESASTNQTSMYLCASSPRAGGPLNEQFFGPGTRLTVL.

A single count supports this clone. The genes are TRBV6-2 or TRBV6-3 and TRBJ2-7; weak D call: TRBD1 (6 bases). This CDR3 is 12 amino acids long. V lost 2 bases, J lost 4 bases, and 6 bases lay in between. Germline CDR1 and CDR2: MNHEY and SVGEGT. CDR3 residues: CASSYGQYEQYF. The DNA for the CDR3 is TGTGCCAGCAGTTACGGACAGTACGAGCAGTACTTC.

This clone was recorded a few times. V is TRBV6-5 and J is TRBJ1-6; no firm D call. This CDR3 is built from 16 residues. Looked up from germline, CDR1 is MNHEY and CDR2 is SVGAGI. V shed 1 base and J shed 9 bases, with 16 bases lying between them. The CDR3 DNA sequence: TGTGCCAGCAGTTACTTCGTCGGCGGTGCCGGTTCACCCCTCCACTTT. Protein sequence: CASSYFVGGAGSPLHF.

This clone has only one observation. V and J are TRBV27 and TRBJ2-6, with 7 bases lining up with TRBD1. V gave up 5 bases and J gave up 0 bases; unmatched junction bases: 7. Germline values: CDR1 MNHEY, CDR2 SMNVEV (reference sequence). The CDR3 is 17 residues long. In nucleotides, the CDR3 is TGTGCCAGCAGTCCCCTGGGACAGATCTCTGGGGCCAACGTCCTGACTTTC. This codes for CASSPLGQISGANVLTF. The complete variable domain, with remaining parts taken from reference TRBV27 and TRBJ2-6, reads EAQVTQNPRYLITVTGKKLTVTCSQNMNHEYMSWYRQDPGLGLRQIYYSMNVEVTDKGDVPEGYKVSRKEKRNFPLILESPSPNQTSLYFCASSPLGQISGANVLTFGAGSRLTVL.

This chain uses TRBV28 with TRBJ1-4, with 7 positions matching TRBD1. Looked up from germline, CDR1 is MDHEN and CDR2 is SYDVKM. CDR3 length equals 17 residues. Trimming took 0 bases from V and 5 from J; bases not matched to a gene: 9. CDR3 sequence: CASSLWPSTGTNEKLFF. CDR3 nucleotides: TGTGCCAGCAGTTTATGGCCCTCGACAGGGACCAATGAAAAACTGTTTTTT.

J is TRBJ1-1 and V is TRBV9, with TRBD1 matching 7 bases. Germline CDR1 and CDR2: SGDLS and YYNGEE. J was trimmed by 3 bases and V by 3 bases; bases with no gene match: 8. This CDR3 is built from 15 residues. CDR3 in DNA: TGTGCCAGCAGCGGGGGACAGATCGATGACACTGAAGCTTTCTTT. It specifies CASSGGQIDDTEAFF.

This rearrangement joins TRBV5-4 to TRBJ2-1, with D possibly matching TRBD2 (6 bases). V was shortened by 5 bases and J by 0 bases, with 12 bases between the two germline ends. Germline assignment: CDR1 SGHNT and CDR2 YYREEE (reference sequence). CDR3 length: 15 residues. DNA of the CDR3: TGTGCCAGCAGACCACTAGCAGCCTCCTACAATGAGCAGTTCTTC. It translates to CASRPLAASYNEQFF.

The chain employs TRBV5-1 and TRBJ2-3; unclear D gene. In germline, CDR1 is SGHRS, CDR2 YFSETQ. V shed 2 bases and J shed 1 base, with 5 bases lying between them. This CDR3 has 13 residues. This chain's CDR3 is CASSFRGTDTQYF. DNA for the CDR3: TGCGCCAGCAGCTTCCGGGGCACAGATACGCAGTATTTT.

V gene TRBV5-5 combines with J gene TRBJ1-5; D is possibly TRBD1 (6 bases). The CDR3 contains 17 residues. Trimming pared 5 bases from V and 0 bases from J, leaving 18 bases between. In germline, CDR1 is SGHKS, CDR2 YYEKEE (reference sequence). Here the CDR3 reads CASSNNLWTVSNQPQHF. As DNA, the CDR3 is TGTGCCAGCAGTAACAACCTCTGGACAGTTAGCAATCAGCCCCAGCATTTT.

This chain links TRBV24-1 with TRBJ1-5; D might be TRBD1 (5 bases). CDR3 length: 14 amino acids. Deletions cut 3 bases from V and 4 bases from J, with 9 bases between. Germline V gene data show CDR1 as KGHDR and CDR2 as SFDVKD. CDR3 sequence (DNA): TGTGCCACCAGTGATACGGGACTTAATCAGCCCCAGCATTTT. Encoded protein: CATSDTGLNQPQHF.

The rearrangement uses TRBV7-9 and TRBJ1-2, with TRBD1 identical over 7 bases. V dropped 5 bases and J dropped 3; count of bases not matched to a gene: 12. The V gene's germline CDR1 is SEHNR and CDR2 FQNEAQ (reference sequence). CDR3 length equals 16 residues. DNA of the CDR3: TGTGCCAGCAGCACGGGACAGAGTCCTAGGGACTATGGCTACACCTTC. Translating gives CASSTGQSPRDYGYTF.

The chain recombines TRBV19 with TRBJ2-1, with 9 bases identical to TRBD1. Trimming removed 3 bases from V and 7 bases from J; junction bases left unmatched: 10. The V gene's germline CDR1 is LNHDA and CDR2 SQIVND (reference sequence). The CDR3 is made up of 16 amino acids. The CDR3 DNA sequence: TGTGCCAGTAGTATTTCGTGGGACAGGGTTTTGAATGAGCAGTTCTTC. Translated, it gives CASSISWDRVLNEQFF.

This clone has a handful of counts. This sample also contains other DNA sequences that code for the same CDR3. The gene calls are TRBV29-1 and TRBJ2-1, with 9 bases identical to TRBD2. The CDR3 is made up of 14 amino acids. The J segment lost 7 bases and the V segment lost 3 bases, leaving 7 bases of the junction unmatched. Germline lookup yields CDR1 SQVTM and CDR2 ANQGSEA. CDR3 sequence: CSVDGLAGVNEQFF. The CDR3, as DNA: TGCAGCGTTGATGGGTTAGCGGGAGTAAATGAGCAGTTCTTC.

This clone is a singleton in its sample. The CDR3 DNA reads TGTGCCAGCTCAAAAGCCAGGGAGAACACTGAAGCTTTCTTT. It is translated as CASSKARENTEAFF. The chain uses TRBV18 and TRBJ1-1, with a tentative D call TRBD1 (5 bases). This CDR3 region has 14 residues. Germline-derived CDR1 and CDR2 are KGHSH and LQKENI. Trimming cost V 5 bases and J 1 base, with 11 bases left between them.

This rearrangement joins TRBV19 to TRBJ1-1; D possibly corresponds to TRBD1 (5 bases). The CDR3 sequence is 15 residues long. Germline-derived CDR1 and CDR2 are LNHDA and SQIVND (reference sequence). V lost 1 base and J 1 base, leaving 10 bases between the germline ends. The CDR3: CASSIGWGRNTEAFF. As DNA, the CDR3 is TGTGCCAGTAGTATAGGTTGGGGCAGGAACACTGAAGCTTTCTTT.